This T cell receptor (beta chain) originates from a study of beta chain features in type 1 diabetes. Study-wide results and caveats: cDNA-based sequencing might over-represent cells highly expressing TCR. The study found moderately but significantly shorter TCRB CDR3s in all four CD4+ subsets of Type 1 diabetes patients. The study found fewer insertions and more deletions at VDJ junctions in type 1 diabetes patients.

Sequencing targeted expressed TCRB transcripts, as all isolated RNA had been reverse transcribed. Sequencing used immunoSEQ multiplex PCR; TCRdb keeps in-frame clones, though not all of them. Among about 700,000 clones listed, 13% were seen once. The CDR3 runs to 15 residues. Losses at the gene ends were 1 base for V and 4 bases for J; bases not matched to a gene: 0. From germline, CDR1 is MGHRA and CDR2 YSYEKL. A remark on this clone: Its antigen is undetermined.

Sample: naive CD4+ T cells from blood. The gene calls are TRBV4-1 and TRBJ1-6; TRBD1 matches 8 bases. The clonotype was recovered from a man younger than 35 with type 1 diabetes. CDR3 residues: CASSQGDRYNSPLHF. The DNA for the CDR3 is TGCGCCAGCAGCCAAGGGGACAGGTATAATTCACCCCTCCACTTT.